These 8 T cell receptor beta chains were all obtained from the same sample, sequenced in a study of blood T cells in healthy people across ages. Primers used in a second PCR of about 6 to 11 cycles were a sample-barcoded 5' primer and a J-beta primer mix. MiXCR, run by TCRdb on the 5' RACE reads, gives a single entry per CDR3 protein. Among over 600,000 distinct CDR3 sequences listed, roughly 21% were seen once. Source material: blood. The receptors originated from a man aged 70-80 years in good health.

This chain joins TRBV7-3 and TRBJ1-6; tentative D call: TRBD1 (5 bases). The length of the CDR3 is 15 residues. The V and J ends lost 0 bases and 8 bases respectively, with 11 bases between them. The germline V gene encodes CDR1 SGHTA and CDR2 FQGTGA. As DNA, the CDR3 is TGTGCCAGCAGCTTAACCCCGCTGGGGGATTCACCCCTCCACTTT. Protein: CASSLTPLGDSPLHF.

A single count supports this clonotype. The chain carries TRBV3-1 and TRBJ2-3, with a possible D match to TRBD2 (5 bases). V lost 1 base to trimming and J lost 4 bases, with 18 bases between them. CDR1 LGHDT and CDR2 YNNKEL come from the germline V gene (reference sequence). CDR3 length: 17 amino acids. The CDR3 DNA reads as TGTGCCAGCAGCCAAGGAGGGCACATTAACGGGGCAGATACGCAGTATTTT. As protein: CASSQGGHINGADTQYF.

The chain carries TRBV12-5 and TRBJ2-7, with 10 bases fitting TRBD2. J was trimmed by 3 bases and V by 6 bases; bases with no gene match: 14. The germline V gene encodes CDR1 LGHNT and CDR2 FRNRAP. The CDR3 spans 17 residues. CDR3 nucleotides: TGTGCTAGTGGACCGACTAGCGGGCCCCGGGAGGGCTACGAGCAGTACTTC. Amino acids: CASGPTSGPREGYEQYF.

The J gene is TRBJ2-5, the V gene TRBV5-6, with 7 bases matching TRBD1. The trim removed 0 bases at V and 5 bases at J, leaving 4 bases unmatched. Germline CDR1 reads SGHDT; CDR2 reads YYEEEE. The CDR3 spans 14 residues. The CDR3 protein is CASSLGDSSETQYF. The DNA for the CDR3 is TGTGCCAGCAGCTTGGGGGACAGCTCGGAGACCCAGTACTTC.

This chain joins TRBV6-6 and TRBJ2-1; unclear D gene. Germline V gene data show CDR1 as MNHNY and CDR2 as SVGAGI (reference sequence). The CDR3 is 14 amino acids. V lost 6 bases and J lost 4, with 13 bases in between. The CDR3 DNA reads TGTGCCAGCAGCTTCGGAGAAGCATACAATGAGCAGTTCTTC. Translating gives CASSFGEAYNEQFF.

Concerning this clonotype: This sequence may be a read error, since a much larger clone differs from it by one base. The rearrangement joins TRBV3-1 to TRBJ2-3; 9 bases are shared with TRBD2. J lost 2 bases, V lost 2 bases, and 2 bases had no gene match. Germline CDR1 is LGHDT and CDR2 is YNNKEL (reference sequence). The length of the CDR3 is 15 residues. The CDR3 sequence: CASSQCGRATDTQYF. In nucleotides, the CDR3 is TGTGCCAGCAGCCAATGCGGGAGGGCCACAGATACGCAGTATTTT.

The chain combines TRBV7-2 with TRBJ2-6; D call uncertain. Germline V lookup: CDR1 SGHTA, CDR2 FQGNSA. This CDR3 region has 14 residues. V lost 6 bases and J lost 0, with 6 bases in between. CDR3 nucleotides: TGTGCCAGCAGGCGGCCCTCTGGGGCCAACGTCCTGACTTTC. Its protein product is CASRRPSGANVLTF. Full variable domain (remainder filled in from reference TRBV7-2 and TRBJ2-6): GAGVSQSPSNKVTEKGKDVELRCDPISGHTALYWYRQSLGQGLEFLIYFQGNSAPDKSGLPSDRFSAERTGGSVSTLTIQRTQQEDSAVYLCASRRPSGANVLTFGAGSRLTVL.

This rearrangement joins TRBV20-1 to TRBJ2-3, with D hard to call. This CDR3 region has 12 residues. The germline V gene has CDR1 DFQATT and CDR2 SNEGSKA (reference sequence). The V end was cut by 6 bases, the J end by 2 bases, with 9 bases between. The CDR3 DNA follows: TGCAGTGCCCCCCCTATCACAGATACGCAGTATTTT. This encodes CSAPPITDTQYF.